Shown below are 10 T cell receptor beta chains from a single sample sequenced in a study of cytomegalovirus exposure and HLA in healthy donors. Amplification used 60 Vbeta primers and 13 Jbeta primers. TCRdb's table, derived via immunoSEQ multiplex PCR, lists solely in-frame clones and lacks some. The sample contains about 170,000 clones, roughly 78% of which appear only once. The sequencing input was PBMCs. Receptor source: a woman aged 45 to 65 in good health and CMV-seropositive.

Note on this clone: Other DNA sequences of this sample code for an identical CDR3. The gene calls are TRBV19 and TRBJ1-4; D perhaps matches TRBD1 (6 bases). Germline loops: CDR1 LNHDA, CDR2 SQIVND (reference sequence). The CDR3 loop spans 14 amino acids. V shed 8 bases and J shed 4 bases, with 14 bases lying between them. The CDR3 region has the DNA TGTGCCAGTTCAAAGCAGGGGTATAATGAAAAACTGTTTTTT. This gives the protein CASSKQGYNEKLFF.

This sequence joins TRBV7-3 and TRBJ2-7; 7 nucleotides align to TRBD1. This CDR3 spans 14 amino acids. J lost 4 bases, V lost 5 bases, and 8 bases had no gene match. In germline, CDR1 is SGHTA, CDR2 FQGTGA. CDR3 DNA sequence: TGTGCCAGCAGCCGAACAGGGGATGGATACGAGCAGTACTTC. The encoded protein is CASSRTGDGYEQYF.

This chain links TRBV27 with TRBJ1-3; D gene unclear. The CDR3 loop spans 15 amino acids. The germline V and J ends were trimmed by 5 bases and 0 bases, with 11 bases remaining between them. Germline V lookup: CDR1 MNHEY, CDR2 SMNVEV (reference sequence). CDR3 sequence reads: CASSPFASSGNTIYF. In DNA form, the CDR3 reads TGTGCCAGCAGTCCTTTTGCTAGCTCTGGAAACACCATATATTTT.

The V gene is TRBV30, the J gene TRBJ2-6, with a tentative D call TRBD2 (6 bases). This CDR3 is 18 amino acids long. Looked up from germline, CDR1 is GTSNPN and CDR2 is SVGIG (reference sequence). V shed 5 bases and J shed 2 bases, with 22 bases lying between them. In DNA form, the CDR3 reads TGTGCCTGGGACTGGGGCGGGGACGCCCGGGCTGGGGCCAACGTCCTGACTTTC. Its protein product is CAWDWGGDARAGANVLTF.

This chain links TRBV11-1 with TRBJ2-7; D gene uncertain. The CDR3 loop spans 14 amino acids. CDR1 SGHAT and CDR2 FQDESV come from the germline V gene (reference sequence). The V end was cut by 3 bases, the J end by 4 bases, with 13 bases between. The CDR3 DNA reads TGTGCCAGCAGCTTCTCCGGTTTTGATTACGAGCAGTACTTC. Translation: CASSFSGFDYEQYF.

The chain joins TRBV14 to TRBJ1-1; D not resolved. V was trimmed by 1 base and J by 10 bases, leaving 13 bases between them. CDR1 is SGHDN and CDR2 is FVKESK in the germline V gene. The CDR3 is 13 residues long. CDR3 coding DNA: TGTGCCAGCAGCCAAGCCCCAGGTTCCAGAGCTTTCTTT. Protein product: CASSQAPGSRAFF.

The chain uses TRBV11-2 and TRBJ2-2; 7 nucleotides align to TRBD2. The CDR3 is 14 residues long. Losses at the gene ends were 5 bases for V and 6 bases for J; bases not matched to a gene: 6. Germline-derived CDR1 and CDR2 are SGHAT and FQNNGV. CDR3 coding DNA: TGTGCCAGCAGCCTAACTAGCGTGGCCGGGGAGCTGTTTTTT. Protein sequence: CASSLTSVAGELFF.

The rearrangement joins TRBV15 to TRBJ2-2; D is perhaps TRBD2 (7 bases). The CDR3 totals 14 residues. V lost 4 bases and J 5 bases, leaving 11 bases between the germline ends. The V gene's germline CDR1 is LNHNV and CDR2 YYDKDF (reference sequence). CDR3 sequence reads: CATSIRGGTGELFF. The CDR3 DNA follows: TGTGCCACCAGCATAAGGGGGGGGACCGGGGAGCTGTTTTTT.

As regards this clone: Within the sample, other DNA sequences also encode this same CDR3. This sequence joins TRBV5-1 and TRBJ2-3, with D perhaps TRBD1 (5 bases). Trimming stripped 0 bases from V and 6 bases from J, with 11 bases between. The CDR3 runs 14 residues. Germline V gene sequence: CDR1 SGHRS, CDR2 YFSETQ. The CDR3 nucleotides read TGCGCCAGCAGCTTGGTTTCAGGGTCGGATACGCAGTATTTT. This gives the protein CASSLVSGSDTQYF.

This rearrangement joins TRBV14 to TRBJ2-5; 10 bases are a match to TRBD1. In germline, CDR1 is SGHDN, CDR2 FVKESK. CDR3 length: 17 residues. The V segment lost 0 bases and the J segment 3 bases; nucleotides outside the gene matches: 7. The CDR3 loop is CASSQEGWGTGEETQYF. Here the CDR3 DNA reads TGTGCCAGCAGCCAAGAAGGATGGGGGACAGGGGAAGAGACCCAGTACTTC.